The clone carrying this T cell receptor beta chain turned up a few times. Its antigen is as yet unknown. The data are from a study of cytomegalovirus exposure and HLA in healthy donors. Turning to the study itself: The early release's HLA-typed donors yielded 65 million to 85 million unique TCRs.

The CDR3 totals 15 residues. Germline V gene data show CDR1 as MNHEY and CDR2 as SVGAGI. V lost 5 bases and J lost 0, with 14 bases in between. The PCR made use of 60 Vbeta and 13 Jbeta primers. In the original analysis: Per a later analysis, the number of unique TCR beta chains was some 75 million, of which around 9.9 million were shared. The repertoire was sequenced with immunoSEQ multiplex PCR; TCRdb's copy has only in-frame clones and lacks some. The DNA gave D and trimming, while V, J and clone size come from that table. The data contain tens of thousands of clones, under 70% of them seen just once; the ten biggest clones take up approximately 7%. Study-level findings and limits: Available immune exposure information was restricted to CMV serostatus only. A later analysis revealed that TCR association rates differed between HLA loci, peaking at DRB1 and bottoming out at HLA-C.

The sequence was collected from a woman between 50 and 59 years old in good health and CMV-seropositive. This rearrangement joins TRBV6-5 to TRBJ2-7; TRBD2 is a possible D gene (5 bases). Sequencing input: PBMCs. The CDR3 nucleotides read TGTGCCAGCAGTCAGACACCGGGAAGCTCCTACGAGCAGTACTTC. Encoded protein: CASSQTPGSSYEQYF.